This T cell receptor (beta chain) was identified during a study of graft-versus-host responses after intestinal transplantation. Study as a whole: Recipients were given multivisceral, liver-intestinal, or isolated intestinal transplants. Anti-thymocyte globulin induction preceded about 3 years of tacrolimus and steroid maintenance in all recipients.

Sequenced by immunoSEQ multiplex PCR; TCRdb stores in-frame clones only, minus some. The data contain about 88,000 clones, around 93% of them seen just once; the ten biggest clones take up about 0.2%. General study results and limits: There were GvH clones found in recipient marrow, and some of them appeared first in ileum or blood.

To note about this clone: The antigen is undetermined.

Deletions cut 5 bases from V and 3 bases from J, with 11 bases between. This CDR3 is built from 13 residues. Per the germline V gene, CDR1 is MDHEN and CDR2 is SYDVKM. This clonotype was sampled from a human donor who was the organ donor for an intestinal transplant. The chain has TRBV28 and TRBJ2-7; D may be TRBD1 (6 bases). The sequencing used unstimulated CD4+ T cells sorted from spleen or lymph node cells, collected before transplant. The CDR3 is CASSTRDNYEQYF. DNA of the CDR3: TGTGCCAGCAGTACCCGGGACAACTACGAGCAGTACTTC.